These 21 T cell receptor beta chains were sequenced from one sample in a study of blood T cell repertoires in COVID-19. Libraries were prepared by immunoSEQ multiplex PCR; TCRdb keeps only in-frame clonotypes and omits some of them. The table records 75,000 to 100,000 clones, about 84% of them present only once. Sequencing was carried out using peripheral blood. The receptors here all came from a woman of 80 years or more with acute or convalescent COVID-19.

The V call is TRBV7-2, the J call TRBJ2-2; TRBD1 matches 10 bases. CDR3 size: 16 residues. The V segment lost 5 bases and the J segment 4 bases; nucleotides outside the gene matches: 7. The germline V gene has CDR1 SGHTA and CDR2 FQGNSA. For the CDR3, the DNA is TGTGCCAGCAGCCCTCGGACAGGGGGAACCACCGGGGAGCTGTTTTTT. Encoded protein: CASSPRTGGTTGELFF.

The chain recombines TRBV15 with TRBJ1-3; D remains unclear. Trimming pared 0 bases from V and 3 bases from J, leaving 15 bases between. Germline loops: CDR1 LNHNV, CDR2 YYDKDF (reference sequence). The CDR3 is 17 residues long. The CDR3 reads CATSREPQRVDGNTIYF. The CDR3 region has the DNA TGTGCCACCAGCAGAGAACCACAACGGGTGGATGGAAACACCATATATTTT.

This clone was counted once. Here the CDR3 DNA reads TGTGCCAGCAGGCCCCCGGTCGGTCGAGACTACACCTTC. Translated, it gives CASRPPVGRDYTF. This chain uses TRBV28 with TRBJ1-2; D unresolved. The CDR3 has 13 amino acids. The V gene's germline CDR1 is MDHEN and CDR2 SYDVKM. V lost 6 bases and J 10 bases, leaving 18 bases between the germline ends.

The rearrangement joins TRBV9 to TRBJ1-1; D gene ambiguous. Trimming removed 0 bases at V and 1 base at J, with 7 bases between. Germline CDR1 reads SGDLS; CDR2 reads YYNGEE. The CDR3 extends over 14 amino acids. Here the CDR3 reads CASSVGAGNTEAFF. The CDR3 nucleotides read TGTGCCAGCAGCGTAGGGGCGGGGAACACTGAAGCTTTCTTT.

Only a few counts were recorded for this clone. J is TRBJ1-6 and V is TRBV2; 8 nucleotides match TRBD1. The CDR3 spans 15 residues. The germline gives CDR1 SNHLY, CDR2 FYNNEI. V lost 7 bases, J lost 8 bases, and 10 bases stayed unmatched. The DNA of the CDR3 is TGTGCCAGCAAAAAAACGACAGGGGATCATTCACCCCTCCACTTT. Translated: CASKKTTGDHSPLHF.

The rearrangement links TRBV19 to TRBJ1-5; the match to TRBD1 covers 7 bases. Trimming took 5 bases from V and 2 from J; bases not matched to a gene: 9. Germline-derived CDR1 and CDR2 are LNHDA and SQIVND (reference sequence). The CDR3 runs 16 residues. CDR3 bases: TGTGCCAGTAGTGCGGACAGGTGGGCGCGCAATCAGCCCCAGCATTTT. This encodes CASSADRWARNQPQHF.

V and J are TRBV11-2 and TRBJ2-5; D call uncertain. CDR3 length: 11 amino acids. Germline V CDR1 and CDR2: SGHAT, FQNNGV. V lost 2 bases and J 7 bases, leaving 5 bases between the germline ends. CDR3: CASSLHGTQYF. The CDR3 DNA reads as TGTGCCAGCAGCTTACACGGGACCCAGTACTTC.

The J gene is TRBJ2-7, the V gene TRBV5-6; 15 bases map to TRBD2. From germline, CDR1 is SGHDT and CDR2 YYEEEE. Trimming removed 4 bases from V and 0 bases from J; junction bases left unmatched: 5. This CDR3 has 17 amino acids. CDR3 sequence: CASSRGLAGGPSYEQYV. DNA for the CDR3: TGTGCCAGCAGCCGGGGACTAGCGGGGGGACCCTCCTACGAGCAGTACGTC.

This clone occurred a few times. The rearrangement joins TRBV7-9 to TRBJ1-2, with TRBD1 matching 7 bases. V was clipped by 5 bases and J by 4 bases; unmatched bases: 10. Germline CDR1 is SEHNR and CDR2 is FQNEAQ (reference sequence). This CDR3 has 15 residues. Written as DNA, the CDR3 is TGTGCCAGCAGCGCCTTGGGGGCAGGGGGCTATGGCTACACCTTC. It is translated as CASSALGAGGYGYTF.

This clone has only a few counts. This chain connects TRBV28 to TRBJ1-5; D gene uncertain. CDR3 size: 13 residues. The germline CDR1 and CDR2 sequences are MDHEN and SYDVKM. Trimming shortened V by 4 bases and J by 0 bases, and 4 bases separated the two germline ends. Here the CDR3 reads CASSSYSNQPQHF. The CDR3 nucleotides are TGTGCCAGCAGTTCTTATAGCAATCAGCCCCAGCATTTT. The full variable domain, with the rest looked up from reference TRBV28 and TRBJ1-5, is DVKVTQSSRYLVKRTGEKVFLECVQDMDHENMFWYRQDPGLGLRLIYFSYDVKMKEKGDIPEGYSVSREKKERFSLILESASTNQTSMYLCASSSYSNQPQHFGDGTRLSIL.

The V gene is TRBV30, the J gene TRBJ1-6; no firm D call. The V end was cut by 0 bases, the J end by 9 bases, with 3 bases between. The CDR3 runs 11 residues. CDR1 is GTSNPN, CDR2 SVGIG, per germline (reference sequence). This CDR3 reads CAWSVLSPLHF. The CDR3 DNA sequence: TGTGCCTGGAGTGTACTTTCACCCCTCCACTTT.

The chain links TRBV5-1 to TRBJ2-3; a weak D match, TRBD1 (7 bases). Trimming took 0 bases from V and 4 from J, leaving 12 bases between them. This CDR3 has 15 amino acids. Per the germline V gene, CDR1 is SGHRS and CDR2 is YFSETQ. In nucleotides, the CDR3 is TGCGCCAGCAGCTTGGGGCAGGGGGGCGCAGATACGCAGTATTTT. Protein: CASSLGQGGADTQYF.

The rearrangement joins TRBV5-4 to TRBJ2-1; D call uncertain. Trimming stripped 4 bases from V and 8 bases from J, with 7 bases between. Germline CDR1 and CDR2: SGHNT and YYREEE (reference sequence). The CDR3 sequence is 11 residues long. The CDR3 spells CASSRAYEQFF. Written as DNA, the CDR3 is TGTGCCAGCAGCCGCGCGTATGAGCAGTTCTTC. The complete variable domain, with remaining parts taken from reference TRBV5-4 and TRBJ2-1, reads ETGVTQSPTHLIKTRGQQVTLRCSSQSGHNTVSWYQQALGQGPQFIFQYYREEENGRGNFPPRFSGLQFPNYSSELNVNALELDDSALYLCASSRAYEQFFGPGTRLTVL.

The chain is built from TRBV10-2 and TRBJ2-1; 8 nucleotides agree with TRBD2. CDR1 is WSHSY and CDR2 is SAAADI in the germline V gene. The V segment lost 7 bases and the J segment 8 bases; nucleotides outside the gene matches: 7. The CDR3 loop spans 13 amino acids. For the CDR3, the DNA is TGCGCCAGCACCCTTAGCGGGGCATATGAGCAGTTCTTC. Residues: CASTLSGAYEQFF.

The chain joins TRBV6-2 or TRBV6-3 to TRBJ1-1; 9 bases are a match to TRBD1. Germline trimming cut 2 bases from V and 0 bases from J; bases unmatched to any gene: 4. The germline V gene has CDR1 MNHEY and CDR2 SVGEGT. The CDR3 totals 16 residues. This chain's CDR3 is CASSYARTGVNTEAFF. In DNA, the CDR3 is TGTGCCAGCAGTTACGCCCGGACAGGGGTGAACACTGAAGCTTTCTTT.

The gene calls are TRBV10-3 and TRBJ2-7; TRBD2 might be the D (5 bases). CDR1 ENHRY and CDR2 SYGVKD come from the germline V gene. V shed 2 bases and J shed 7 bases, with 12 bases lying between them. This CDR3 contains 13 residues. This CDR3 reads CAISEGLAREQYF. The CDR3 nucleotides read TGTGCCATCAGTGAGGGGCTAGCTAGAGAGCAGTACTTC.

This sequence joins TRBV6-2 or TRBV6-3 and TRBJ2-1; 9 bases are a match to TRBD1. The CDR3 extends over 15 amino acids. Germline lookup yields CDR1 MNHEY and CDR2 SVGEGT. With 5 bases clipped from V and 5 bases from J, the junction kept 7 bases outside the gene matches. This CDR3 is CASSPPGQGDNEQFF. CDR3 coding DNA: TGTGCCAGCAGTCCGCCGGGACAGGGAGACAATGAGCAGTTCTTC.

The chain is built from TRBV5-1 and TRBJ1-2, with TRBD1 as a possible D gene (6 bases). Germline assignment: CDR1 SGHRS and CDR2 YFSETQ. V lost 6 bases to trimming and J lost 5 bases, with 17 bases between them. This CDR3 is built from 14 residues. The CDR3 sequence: CASTGSGGQYGYTF. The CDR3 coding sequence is TGCGCCAGCACCGGATCGGGGGGACAATATGGCTACACCTTC.

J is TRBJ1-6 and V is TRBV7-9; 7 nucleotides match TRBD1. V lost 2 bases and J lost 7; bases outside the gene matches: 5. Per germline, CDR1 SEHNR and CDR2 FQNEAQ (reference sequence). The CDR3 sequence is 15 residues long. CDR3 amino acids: CASSLSDRVNSPLHF. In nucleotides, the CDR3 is TGTGCCAGCAGCTTATCCGACAGGGTAAATTCACCCCTCCACTTT.

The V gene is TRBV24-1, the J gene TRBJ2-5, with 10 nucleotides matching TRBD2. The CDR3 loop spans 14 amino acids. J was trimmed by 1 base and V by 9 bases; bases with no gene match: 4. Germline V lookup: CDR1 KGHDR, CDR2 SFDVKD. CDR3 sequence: CATASGGSQETQYF. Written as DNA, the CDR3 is TGTGCCACCGCTAGCGGGGGTAGCCAAGAGACCCAGTACTTC.

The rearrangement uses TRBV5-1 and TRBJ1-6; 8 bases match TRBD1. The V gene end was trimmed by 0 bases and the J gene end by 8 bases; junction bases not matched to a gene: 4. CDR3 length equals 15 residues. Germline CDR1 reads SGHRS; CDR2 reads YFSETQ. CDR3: CASSLGRTGYSPLHF. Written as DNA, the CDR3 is TGCGCCAGCAGCTTGGGAAGGACAGGGTATTCACCCCTCCACTTT.